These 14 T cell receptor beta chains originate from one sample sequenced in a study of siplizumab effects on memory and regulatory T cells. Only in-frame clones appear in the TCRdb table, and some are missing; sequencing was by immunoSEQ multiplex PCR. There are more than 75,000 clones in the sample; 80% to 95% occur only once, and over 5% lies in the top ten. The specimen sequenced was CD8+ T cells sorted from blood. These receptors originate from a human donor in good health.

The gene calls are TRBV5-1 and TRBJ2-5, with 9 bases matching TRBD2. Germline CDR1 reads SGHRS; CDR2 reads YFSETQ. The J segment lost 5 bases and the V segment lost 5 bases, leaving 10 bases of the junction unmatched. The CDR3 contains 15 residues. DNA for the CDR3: TGCGCCAGCAGTAATCCAGCGGGGGGCGGGGAGACCCAGTACTTC. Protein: CASSNPAGGGETQYF. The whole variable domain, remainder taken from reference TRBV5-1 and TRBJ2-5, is KAGVTQTPRYLIKTRGQQVTLSCSPISGHRSVSWYQQTPGQGLQFLFEYFSETQRNKGNFPGRFSGRQFSNSRSEMNVSTLELGDSALYLCASSNPAGGGETQYFGPGTRLLVL.

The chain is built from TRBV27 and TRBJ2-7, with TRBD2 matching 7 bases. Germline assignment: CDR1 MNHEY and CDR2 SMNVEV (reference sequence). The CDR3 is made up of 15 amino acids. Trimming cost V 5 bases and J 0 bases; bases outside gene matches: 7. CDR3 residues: CASSPAGTTSYEQYF. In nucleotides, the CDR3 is TGTGCCAGCAGTCCCGCCGGGACTACCTCCTACGAGCAGTACTTC.

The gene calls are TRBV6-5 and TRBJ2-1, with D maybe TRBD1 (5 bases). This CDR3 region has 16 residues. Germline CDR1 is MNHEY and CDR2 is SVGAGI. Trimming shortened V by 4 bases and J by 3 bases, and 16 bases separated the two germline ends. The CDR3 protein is CASSSPGQDNYNEQFF. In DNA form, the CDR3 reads TGTGCCAGCAGTTCCCCCGGCCAGGACAACTACAATGAGCAGTTCTTC.

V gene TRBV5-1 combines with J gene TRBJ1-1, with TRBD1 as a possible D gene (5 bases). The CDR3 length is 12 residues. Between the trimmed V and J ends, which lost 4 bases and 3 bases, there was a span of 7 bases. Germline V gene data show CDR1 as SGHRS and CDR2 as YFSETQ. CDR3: CASSRDYTEAFF. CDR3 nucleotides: TGCGCCAGCAGCCGGGACTACACTGAAGCTTTCTTT.

The CDR3 reads CASSQPPGLAGADTQYF. In nucleotides, the CDR3 is TGCGCCAGCAGCCAACCCCCGGGACTAGCGGGGGCAGATACGCAGTATTTT. The genes are TRBV4-1 and TRBJ2-3; 14 nucleotides match TRBD2. V lost 2 bases, J lost 4 bases, and 5 bases stayed unmatched. The germline CDR1 and CDR2 sequences are MGHRA and YSYEKL. This CDR3 spans 17 amino acids.

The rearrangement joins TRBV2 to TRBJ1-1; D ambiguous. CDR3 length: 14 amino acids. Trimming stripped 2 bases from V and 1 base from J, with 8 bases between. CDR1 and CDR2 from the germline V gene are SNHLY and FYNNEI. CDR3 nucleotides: TGTGCCAGCAGTGAACTCTCCTCGAACACTGAAGCTTTCTTT. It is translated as CASSELSSNTEAFF.

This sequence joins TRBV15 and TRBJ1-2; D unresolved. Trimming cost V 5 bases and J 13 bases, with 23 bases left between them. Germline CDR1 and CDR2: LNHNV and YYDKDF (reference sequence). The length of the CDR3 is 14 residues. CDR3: CATSGADTTTALTF. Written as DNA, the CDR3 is TGTGCCACCAGCGGTGCAGACACCACTACCGCCCTCACCTTC.

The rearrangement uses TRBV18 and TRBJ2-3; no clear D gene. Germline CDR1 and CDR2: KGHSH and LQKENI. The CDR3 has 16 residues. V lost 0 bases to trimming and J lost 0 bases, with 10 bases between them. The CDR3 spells CASSPPSQTSTDTQYF. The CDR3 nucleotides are TGTGCCAGCTCACCACCGTCCCAGACTAGCACAGATACGCAGTATTTT. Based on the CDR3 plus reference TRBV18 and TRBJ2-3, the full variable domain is NAGVMQNPRHLVRRRGQEARLRCSPMKGHSHVYWYRQLPEEGLKFMVYLQKENIIDESGMPKERFSAEFPKEGPSILRIQQVVRGDSAAYFCASSPPSQTSTDTQYFGPGTRLTVL.

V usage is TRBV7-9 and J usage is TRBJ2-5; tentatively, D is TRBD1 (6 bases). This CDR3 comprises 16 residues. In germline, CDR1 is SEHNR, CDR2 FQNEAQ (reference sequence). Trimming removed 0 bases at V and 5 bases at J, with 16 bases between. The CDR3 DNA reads TGTGCCAGCAGCTTAGCGCTGGGGGTGCAGGGGGAGACCCAGTACTTC. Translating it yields CASSLALGVQGETQYF. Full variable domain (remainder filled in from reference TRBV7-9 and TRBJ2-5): DTGVSQNPRHKITKRGQNVTFRCDPISEHNRLYWYRQTLGQGPEFLTYFQNEAQLEKSRLLSDRFSAERPKGSFSTLEIQRTEQGDSAMYLCASSLALGVQGETQYFGPGTRLLVL.

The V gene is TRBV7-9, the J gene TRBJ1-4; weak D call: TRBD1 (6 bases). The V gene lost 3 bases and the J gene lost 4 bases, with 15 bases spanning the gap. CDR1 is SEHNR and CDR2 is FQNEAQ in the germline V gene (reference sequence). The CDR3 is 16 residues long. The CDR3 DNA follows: TGTGCCAGCAGCTTCGAAGGACAGCTACTTAATGAAAAACTGTTTTTT. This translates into CASSFEGQLLNEKLFF. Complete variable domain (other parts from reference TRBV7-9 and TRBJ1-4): DTGVSQNPRHKITKRGQNVTFRCDPISEHNRLYWYRQTLGQGPEFLTYFQNEAQLEKSRLLSDRFSAERPKGSFSTLEIQRTEQGDSAMYLCASSFEGQLLNEKLFFGSGTQLSVL.

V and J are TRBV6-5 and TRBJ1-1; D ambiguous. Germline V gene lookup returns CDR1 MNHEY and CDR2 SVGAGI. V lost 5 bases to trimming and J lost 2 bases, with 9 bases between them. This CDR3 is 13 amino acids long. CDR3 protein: CASSLGSNTEAFF. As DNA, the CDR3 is TGTGCCAGCAGTCTGGGGAGTAACACTGAAGCTTTCTTT.

The CDR3 bases are TGTGCCAGTAGATCGGGACTGGTCAATGAGCAGTTCTTC. This translates into CASRSGLVNEQFF. The chain employs TRBV19 and TRBJ2-1; D is perhaps TRBD2 (6 bases). This CDR3 is built from 13 residues. Trimming removed 6 bases at V and 6 bases at J, with 12 bases between. Germline V gene sequence: CDR1 LNHDA, CDR2 SQIVND (reference sequence).

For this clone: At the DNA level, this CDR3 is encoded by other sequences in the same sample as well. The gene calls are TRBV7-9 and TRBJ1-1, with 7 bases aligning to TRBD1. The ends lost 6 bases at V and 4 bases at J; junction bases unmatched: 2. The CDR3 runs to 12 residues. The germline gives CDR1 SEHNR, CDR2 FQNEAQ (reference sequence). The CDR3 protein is CASSPGGTEAFF. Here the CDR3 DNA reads TGTGCCAGCAGTCCAGGGGGCACTGAAGCTTTCTTT.

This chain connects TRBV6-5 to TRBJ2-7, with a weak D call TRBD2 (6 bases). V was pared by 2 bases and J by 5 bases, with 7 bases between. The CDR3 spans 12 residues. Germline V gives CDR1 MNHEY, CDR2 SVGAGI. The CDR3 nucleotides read TGTGCCAGCAGTTACGGGGGGAACGAGCAGTACTTC. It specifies CASSYGGNEQYF.